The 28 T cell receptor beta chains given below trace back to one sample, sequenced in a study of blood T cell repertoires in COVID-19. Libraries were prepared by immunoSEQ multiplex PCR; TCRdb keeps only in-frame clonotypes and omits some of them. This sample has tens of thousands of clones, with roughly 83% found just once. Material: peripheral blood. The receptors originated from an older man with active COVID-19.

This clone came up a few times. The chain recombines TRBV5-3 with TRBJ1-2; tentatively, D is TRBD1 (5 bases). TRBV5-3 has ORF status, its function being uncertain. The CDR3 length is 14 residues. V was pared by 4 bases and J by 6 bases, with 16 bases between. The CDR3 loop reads CARSQHSIQDGYTF. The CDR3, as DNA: TGTGCCAGAAGCCAACACTCCATACAGGATGGCTACACCTTC.

The CDR3 DNA is TGTGCCAGCAGCCCAACAGCCGGGGGCAAAAACATTCAGTACTTC. Amino acids: CASSPTAGGKNIQYF. This chain links TRBV4-2 with TRBJ2-4; perhaps TRBD2 as D (6 bases). V was trimmed by 4 bases and J by 3 bases, leaving 13 bases between them. The CDR3 has 15 amino acids. Per germline, CDR1 LGHNA and CDR2 YNFKEQ.

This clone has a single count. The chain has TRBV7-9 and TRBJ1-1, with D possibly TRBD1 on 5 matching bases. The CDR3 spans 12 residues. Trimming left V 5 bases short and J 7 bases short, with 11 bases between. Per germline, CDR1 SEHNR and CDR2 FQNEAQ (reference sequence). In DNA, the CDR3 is TGTGCCAGCAGCATCGACAGTCATGAAGCTTTCTTT. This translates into CASSIDSHEAFF.

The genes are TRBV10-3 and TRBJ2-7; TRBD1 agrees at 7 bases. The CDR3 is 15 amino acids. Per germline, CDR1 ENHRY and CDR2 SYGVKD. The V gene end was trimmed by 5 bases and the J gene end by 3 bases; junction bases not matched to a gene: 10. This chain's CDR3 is CAISLGQVDIYEQYF. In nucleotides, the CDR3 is TGTGCCATCAGTCTTGGACAGGTGGACATCTACGAGCAGTACTTC.

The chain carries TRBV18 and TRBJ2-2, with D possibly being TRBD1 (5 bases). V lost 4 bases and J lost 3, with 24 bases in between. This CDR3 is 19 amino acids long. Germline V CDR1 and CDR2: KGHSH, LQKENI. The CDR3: CASSLQATFIRQYTGELFF. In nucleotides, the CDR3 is TGTGCCAGCTCACTCCAAGCGACCTTTATTCGACAGTACACCGGGGAGCTGTTTTTT.

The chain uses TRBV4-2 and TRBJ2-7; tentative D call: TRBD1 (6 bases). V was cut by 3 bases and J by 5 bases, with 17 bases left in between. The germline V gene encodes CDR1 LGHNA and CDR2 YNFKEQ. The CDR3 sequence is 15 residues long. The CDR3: CASSQAGQIYHEQYF. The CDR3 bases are TGTGCCAGCAGCCAGGCTGGACAGATTTATCACGAGCAGTACTTC.

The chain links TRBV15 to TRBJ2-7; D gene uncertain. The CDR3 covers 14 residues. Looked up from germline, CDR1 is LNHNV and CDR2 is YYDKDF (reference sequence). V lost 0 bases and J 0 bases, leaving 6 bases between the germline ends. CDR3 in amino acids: CATSRDRFSYEQYF. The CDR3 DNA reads TGTGCCACCAGCAGAGACAGGTTCTCCTACGAGCAGTACTTC. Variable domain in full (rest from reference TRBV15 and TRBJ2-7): DAMVIQNPRYQVTQFGKPVTLSCSQTLNHNVMYWYQQKSSQAPKLLFHYYDKDFNNEADTPDNFQSRRPNTSFCFLDIRSPGLGDTAMYLCATSRDRFSYEQYFGPGTRLTVT.

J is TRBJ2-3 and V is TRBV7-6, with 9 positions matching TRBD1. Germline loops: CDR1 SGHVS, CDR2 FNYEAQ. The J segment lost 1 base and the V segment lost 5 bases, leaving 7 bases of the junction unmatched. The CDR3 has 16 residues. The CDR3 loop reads CASSPPRTGGTDTQYF. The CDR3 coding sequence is TGTGCCAGCAGCCCCCCAAGGACAGGGGGCACAGATACGCAGTATTTT.

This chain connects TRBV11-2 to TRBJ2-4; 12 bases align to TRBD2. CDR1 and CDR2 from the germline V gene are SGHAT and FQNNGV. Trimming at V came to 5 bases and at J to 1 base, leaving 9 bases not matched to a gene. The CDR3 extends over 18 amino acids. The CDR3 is CASSRRASGRAAKNIQYF. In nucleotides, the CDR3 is TGTGCCAGCAGCCGACGCGCTAGCGGGAGGGCCGCCAAAAACATTCAGTACTTC.

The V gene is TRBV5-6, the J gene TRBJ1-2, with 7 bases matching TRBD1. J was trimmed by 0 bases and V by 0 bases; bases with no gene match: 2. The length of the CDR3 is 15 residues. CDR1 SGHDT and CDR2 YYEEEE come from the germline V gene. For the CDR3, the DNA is TGTGCCAGCAGCTTGGGACAGGGCCCTAACTATGGCTACACCTTC. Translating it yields CASSLGQGPNYGYTF.

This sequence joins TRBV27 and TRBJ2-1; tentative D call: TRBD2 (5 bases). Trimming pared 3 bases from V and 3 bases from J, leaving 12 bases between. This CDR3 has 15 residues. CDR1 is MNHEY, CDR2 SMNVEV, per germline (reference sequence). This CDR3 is CASSLRATDYNEQFF. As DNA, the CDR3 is TGTGCCAGCAGTTTGAGGGCCACAGACTACAATGAGCAGTTCTTC.

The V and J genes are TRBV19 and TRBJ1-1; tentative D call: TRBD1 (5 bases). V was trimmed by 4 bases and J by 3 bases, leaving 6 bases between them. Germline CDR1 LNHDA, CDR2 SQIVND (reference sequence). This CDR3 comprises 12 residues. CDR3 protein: CASSKGYTEAFF. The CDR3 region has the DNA TGTGCCAGTAGTAAGGGGTACACTGAAGCTTTCTTT. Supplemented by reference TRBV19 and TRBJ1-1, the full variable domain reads DGGITQSPKYLFRKEGQNVTLSCEQNLNHDAMYWYRQDPGQGLRLIYYSQIVNDFQKGDIAEGYSVSREKKESFPLTVTSAQKNPTAFYLCASSKGYTEAFFGQGTRLTVV.

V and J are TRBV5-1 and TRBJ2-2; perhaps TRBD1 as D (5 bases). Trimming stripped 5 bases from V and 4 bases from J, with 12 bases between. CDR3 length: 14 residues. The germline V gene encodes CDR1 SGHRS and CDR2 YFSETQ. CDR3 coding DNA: TGCGCCAGCAGAGGGGCGCTCGGCACCGGGGAGCTGTTTTTT. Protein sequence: CASRGALGTGELFF.

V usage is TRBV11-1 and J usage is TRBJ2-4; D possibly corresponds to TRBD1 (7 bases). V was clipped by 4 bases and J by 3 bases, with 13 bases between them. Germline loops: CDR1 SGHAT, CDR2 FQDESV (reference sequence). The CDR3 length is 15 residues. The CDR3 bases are TGTGCCAGCAGCTCCCAGGGGGGAGTCAAAAACATTCAGTACTTC. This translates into CASSSQGGVKNIQYF.

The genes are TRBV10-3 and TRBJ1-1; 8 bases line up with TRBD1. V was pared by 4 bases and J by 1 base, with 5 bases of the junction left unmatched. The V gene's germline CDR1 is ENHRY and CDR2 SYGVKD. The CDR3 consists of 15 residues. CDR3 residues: CAISVAGTGNTEAFF. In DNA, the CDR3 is TGTGCCATCAGTGTTGCCGGGACAGGGAACACTGAAGCTTTCTTT.

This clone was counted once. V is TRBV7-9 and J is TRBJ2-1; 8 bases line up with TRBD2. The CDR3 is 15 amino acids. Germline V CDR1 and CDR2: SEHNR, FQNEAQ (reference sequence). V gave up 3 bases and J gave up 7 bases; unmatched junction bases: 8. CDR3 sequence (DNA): TGTGCCAGCAGCTTTGAGACGGGAGGGGGGAATGAGCAGTTCTTC. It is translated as CASSFETGGGNEQFF.

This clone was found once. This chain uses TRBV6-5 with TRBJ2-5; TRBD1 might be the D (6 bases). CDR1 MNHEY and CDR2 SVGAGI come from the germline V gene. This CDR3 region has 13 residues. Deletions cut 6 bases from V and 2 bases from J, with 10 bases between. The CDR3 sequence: CASRITGQETQYF. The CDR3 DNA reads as TGTGCCAGCAGGATAACAGGGCAAGAGACCCAGTACTTC.

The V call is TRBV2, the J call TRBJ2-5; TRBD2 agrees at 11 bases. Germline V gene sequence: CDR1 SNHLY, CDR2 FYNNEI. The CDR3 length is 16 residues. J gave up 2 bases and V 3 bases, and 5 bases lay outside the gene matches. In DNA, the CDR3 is TGTGCCAGCAGTGAGGTAACTAGCGGGGGTCAAGAGACCCAGTACTTC. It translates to CASSEVTSGGQETQYF.

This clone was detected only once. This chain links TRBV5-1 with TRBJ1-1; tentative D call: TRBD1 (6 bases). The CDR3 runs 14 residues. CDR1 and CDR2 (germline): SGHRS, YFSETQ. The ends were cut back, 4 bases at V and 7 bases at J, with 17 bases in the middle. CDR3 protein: CASSLMWTANEAFF. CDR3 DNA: TGCGCCAGCAGCCTAATGTGGACAGCCAATGAAGCTTTCTTT.

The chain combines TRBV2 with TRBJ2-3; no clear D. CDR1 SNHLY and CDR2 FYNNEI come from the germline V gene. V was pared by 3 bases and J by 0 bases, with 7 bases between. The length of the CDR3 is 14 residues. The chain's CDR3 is CASSESSSTDTQYF. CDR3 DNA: TGTGCCAGCAGTGAGAGTTCTAGCACAGATACGCAGTATTTT.

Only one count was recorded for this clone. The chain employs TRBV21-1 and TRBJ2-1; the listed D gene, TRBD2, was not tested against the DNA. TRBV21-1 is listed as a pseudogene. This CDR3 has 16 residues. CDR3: CASILRREVPYNEQFF. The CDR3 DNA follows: TGTGCCAGCATCTTACGTCGAGAGGTCCCCTACAATGAGCAGTTCTTC.

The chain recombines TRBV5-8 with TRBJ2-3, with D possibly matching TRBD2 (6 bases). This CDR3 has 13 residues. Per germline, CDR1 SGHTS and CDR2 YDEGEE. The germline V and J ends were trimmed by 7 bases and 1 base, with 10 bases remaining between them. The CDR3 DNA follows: TGTGCCAGCCACGGGGGTCGCACAGATACGCAGTATTTT. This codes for CASHGGRTDTQYF.

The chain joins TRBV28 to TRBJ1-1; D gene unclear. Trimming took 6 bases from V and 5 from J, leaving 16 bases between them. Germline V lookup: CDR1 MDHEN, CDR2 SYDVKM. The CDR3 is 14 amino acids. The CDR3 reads CASSLTAGGTEAFF. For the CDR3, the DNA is TGTGCCAGCAGCCTCACAGCTGGAGGGACTGAAGCTTTCTTT.

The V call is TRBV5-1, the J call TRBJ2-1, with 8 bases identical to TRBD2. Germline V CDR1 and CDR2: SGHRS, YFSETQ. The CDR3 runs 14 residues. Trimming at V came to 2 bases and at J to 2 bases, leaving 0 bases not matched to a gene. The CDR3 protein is CASSFSGAYNEQFF. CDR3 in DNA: TGCGCCAGCAGCTTTAGCGGGGCCTACAATGAGCAGTTCTTC. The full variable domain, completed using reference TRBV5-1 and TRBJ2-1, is KAGVTQTPRYLIKTRGQQVTLSCSPISGHRSVSWYQQTPGQGLQFLFEYFSETQRNKGNFPGRFSGRQFSNSRSEMNVSTLELGDSALYLCASSFSGAYNEQFFGPGTRLTVL.

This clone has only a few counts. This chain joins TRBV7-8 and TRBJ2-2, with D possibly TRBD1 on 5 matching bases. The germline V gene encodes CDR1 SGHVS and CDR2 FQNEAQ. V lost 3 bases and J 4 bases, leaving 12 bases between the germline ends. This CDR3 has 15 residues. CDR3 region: CASSFSDRLTGELFF. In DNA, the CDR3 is TGTGCCAGCAGCTTTTCCGACAGACTCACCGGGGAGCTGTTTTTT.

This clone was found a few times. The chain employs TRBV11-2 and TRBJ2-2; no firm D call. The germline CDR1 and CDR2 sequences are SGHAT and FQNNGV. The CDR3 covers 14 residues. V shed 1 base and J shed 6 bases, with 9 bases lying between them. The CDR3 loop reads CASSLVAGAGELFF. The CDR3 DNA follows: TGTGCCAGCAGCTTAGTGGCAGGCGCCGGGGAGCTGTTTTTT.

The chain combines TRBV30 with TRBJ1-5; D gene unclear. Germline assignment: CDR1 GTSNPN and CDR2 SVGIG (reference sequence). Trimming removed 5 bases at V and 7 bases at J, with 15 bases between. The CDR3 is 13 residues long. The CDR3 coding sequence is TGTGCCTGGTCCCTCCGAGGGAGCCAGCCCCAGCATTTT. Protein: CAWSLRGSQPQHF. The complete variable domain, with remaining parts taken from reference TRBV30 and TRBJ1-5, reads SQTIHQWPATLVQPVGSPLSLECTVEGTSNPNLYWYRQAAGRGLQLLFYSVGIGQISSEVPQNLSASRPQDRQFILSSKKLLLSDSGFYLCAWSLRGSQPQHFGDGTRLSIL.

This CDR3 reads CASSSYIPETGTGGYGYTF. The CDR3 DNA is TGTGCCAGCTCATCGTATATACCAGAGACCGGGACAGGGGGCTATGGCTACACCTTC. The V and J genes are TRBV18 and TRBJ1-2; 11 bases are shared with TRBD1. In germline, CDR1 is KGHSH, CDR2 LQKENI. V dropped 5 bases and J dropped 4; count of bases not matched to a gene: 18. CDR3 length: 19 amino acids.